The 3 T cell receptor beta chains in this list originate from one sample, sequenced in a study of identical twins. Each CDR3 protein is one row after TCRdb ran MiXCR on the 5' RACE reads. The data contain 700,000 to 950,000 distinct CDR3 sequences, over 9% of them singletons. This sample also belongs to another study, concerning yellow fever vaccine responses in identical twins.

Sample: PBMCs. The receptors derive from a young woman in good health.

The chain employs TRBV28 and TRBJ1-1; D remains ambiguous. This CDR3 contains 14 residues. The V and J ends lost 8 bases and 2 bases respectively, with 15 bases between them. Germline V lookup: CDR1 MDHEN, CDR2 SYDVKM. This CDR3 is CASLTVGINTEAFF. CDR3 bases: TGTGCCAGCCTGACCGTCGGGATCAACACTGAAGCTTTCTTT.

This clonotype showed up many times. V usage is TRBV11-1 and J usage is TRBJ1-1; 10 bases fit TRBD1. Germline V gene sequence: CDR1 SGHAT, CDR2 FQDESV (reference sequence). Losses at the gene ends were 2 bases for V and 0 bases for J; bases not matched to a gene: 9. The CDR3 consists of 18 residues. CDR3 in amino acids: CASSLRQGAEVMNTEAFF. The CDR3 DNA is TGTGCCAGCAGCTTAAGACAGGGGGCCGAGGTCATGAACACTGAAGCTTTCTTT. The full variable domain, in which reference TRBV11-1 and TRBJ1-1 provide the parts outside the CDR3, is EAEVAQSPRYKITEKSQAVAFWCDPISGHATLYWYRQILGQGPELLVQFQDESVVDDSQLPKDRFSAERLKGVDSTLKIQPAELGDSAMYLCASSLRQGAEVMNTEAFFGQGTRLTVV.

This clonotype was seen more than once but under ten times. This chain links TRBV12-3 or TRBV12-4 with TRBJ2-2, with 12 bases fitting TRBD2. The CDR3 has 15 amino acids. V dropped 7 bases and J dropped 6; count of bases not matched to a gene: 6. In DNA form, the CDR3 reads TGTGCCAGCAATCTAGCGGGGGGGCCGCCCGGGGAGCTGTTTTTT. Translated: CASNLAGGPPGELFF.